This entry describes one TCR beta chain. RNA totalling about 0.45 to 1 ug underwent reverse transcription with random hexamers. One entry per CDR3 protein results from TCRdb running MiXCR on the immunoSEQ multiplex PCR reads. The sample yields more than 150,000 distinct CDR3 sequences, roughly 95% seen once. The source of the sample is a study of CD8 T cells in Susac syndrome. Germline V lookup: CDR1 SGHVS, CDR2 FQNEAQ. The CDR3 consists of 14 residues. Trimming shortened V by 8 bases and J by 6 bases, and 16 bases separated the two germline ends. The patients serving as multiple sclerosis controls were treatment-naive. They had stable or active relapsing-remitting disease and fulfilled revised McDonald criteria.

The material sequenced was CD8+ T cells from PBMCs. The source is a human donor with multiple sclerosis. V usage is TRBV7-8 and J usage is TRBJ1-4; D may be TRBD1 (5 bases). The CDR3 DNA is TGTGCCAGCTCGGCAGGGCGGCCCGATGAAAAACTGTTTTTT. Translating it yields CASSAGRPDEKLFF.